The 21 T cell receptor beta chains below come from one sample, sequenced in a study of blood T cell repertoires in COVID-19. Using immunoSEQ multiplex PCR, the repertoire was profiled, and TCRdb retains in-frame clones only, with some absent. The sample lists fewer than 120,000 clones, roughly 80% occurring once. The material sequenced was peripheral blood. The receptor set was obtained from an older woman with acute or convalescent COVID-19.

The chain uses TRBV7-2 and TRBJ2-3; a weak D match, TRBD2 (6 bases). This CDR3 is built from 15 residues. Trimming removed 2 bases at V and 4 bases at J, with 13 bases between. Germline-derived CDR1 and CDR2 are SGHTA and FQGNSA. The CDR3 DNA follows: TGTGCCAGCAGCTTATCCCGACTAGTTCCAGATACGCAGTATTTT. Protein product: CASSLSRLVPDTQYF.

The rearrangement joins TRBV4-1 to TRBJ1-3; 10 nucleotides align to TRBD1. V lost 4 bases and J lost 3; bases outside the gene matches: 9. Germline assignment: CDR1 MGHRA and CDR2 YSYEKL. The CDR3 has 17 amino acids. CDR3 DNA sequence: TGCGCCAGCAGCCCGACCCGGACAGGGGGAGGTGGAAACACCATATATTTT. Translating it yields CASSPTRTGGGGNTIYF.

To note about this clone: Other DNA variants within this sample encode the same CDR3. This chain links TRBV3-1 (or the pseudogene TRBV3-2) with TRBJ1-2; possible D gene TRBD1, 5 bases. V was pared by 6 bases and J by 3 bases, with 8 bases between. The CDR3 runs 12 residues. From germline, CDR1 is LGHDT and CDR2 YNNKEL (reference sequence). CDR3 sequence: CASSQGDYGYTF. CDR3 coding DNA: TGTGCCAGCAGTCAGGGTGACTATGGCTACACCTTC.

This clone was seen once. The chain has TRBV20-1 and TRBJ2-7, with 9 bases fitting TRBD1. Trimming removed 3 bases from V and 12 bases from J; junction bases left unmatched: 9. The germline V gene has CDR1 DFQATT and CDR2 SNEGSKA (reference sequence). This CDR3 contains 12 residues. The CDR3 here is CSASEGQGEGYF. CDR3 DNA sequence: TGCAGTGCTAGTGAGGGACAGGGTGAAGGGTACTTC.

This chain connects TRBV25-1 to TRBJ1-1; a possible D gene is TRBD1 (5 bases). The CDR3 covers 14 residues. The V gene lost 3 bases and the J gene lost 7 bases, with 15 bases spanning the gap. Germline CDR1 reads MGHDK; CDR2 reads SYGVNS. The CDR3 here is CASSELPSGGEAFF. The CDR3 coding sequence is TGTGCCAGCAGTGAGCTCCCGTCGGGGGGTGAAGCTTTCTTT. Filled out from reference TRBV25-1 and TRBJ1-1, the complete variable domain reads EADIYQTPRYLVIGTGKKITLECSQTMGHDKMYWYQQDPGMELHLIHYSYGVNSTEKGDLSSESTVSRIRTEHFPLTLESARPSHTSQYLCASSELPSGGEAFFGQGTRLTVV.

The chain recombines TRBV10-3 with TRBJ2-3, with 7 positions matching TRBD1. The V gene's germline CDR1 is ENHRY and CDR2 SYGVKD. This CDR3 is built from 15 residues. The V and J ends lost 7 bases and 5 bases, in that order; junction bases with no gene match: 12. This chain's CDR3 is CAITDVGRGRDTQYF. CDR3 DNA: TGTGCCATCACCGATGTCGGCAGGGGGAGAGATACGCAGTATTTT.

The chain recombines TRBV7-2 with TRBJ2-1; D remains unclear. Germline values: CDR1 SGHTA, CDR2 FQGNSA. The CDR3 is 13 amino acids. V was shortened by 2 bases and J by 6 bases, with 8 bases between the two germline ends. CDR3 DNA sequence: TGTGCCAGCAGCTTACCAACAACCAATGAGCAGTTCTTC. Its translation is CASSLPTTNEQFF.

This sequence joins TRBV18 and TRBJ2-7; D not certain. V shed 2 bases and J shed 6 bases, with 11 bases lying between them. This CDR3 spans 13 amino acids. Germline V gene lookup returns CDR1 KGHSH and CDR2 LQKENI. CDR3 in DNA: TGTGCCAGCTCACCAACCGGATCGGGCGAGCAGTACTTC. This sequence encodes CASSPTGSGEQYF.

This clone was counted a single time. CDR3 coding DNA: TGTGCCAGCAGTGACGAGTTCAGGGGGCCTCCGAACACCGGGGAGCTGTTTTTT. The encoded protein is CASSDEFRGPPNTGELFF. The chain couples TRBV6-4 to TRBJ2-2, with 8 nucleotides matching TRBD1. The V gene end was trimmed by 2 bases and the J gene end by 0 bases; junction bases not matched to a gene: 8. The germline V gene has CDR1 MRHNA and CDR2 SNTAGT. CDR3 length equals 18 residues.

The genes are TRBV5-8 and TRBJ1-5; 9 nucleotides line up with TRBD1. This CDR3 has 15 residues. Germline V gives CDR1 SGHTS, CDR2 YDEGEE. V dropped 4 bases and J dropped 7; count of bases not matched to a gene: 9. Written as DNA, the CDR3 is TGTGCCAGCAGCCGTGGGACAGGGTACGACCAGCCCCAGCATTTT. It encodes CASSRGTGYDQPQHF.

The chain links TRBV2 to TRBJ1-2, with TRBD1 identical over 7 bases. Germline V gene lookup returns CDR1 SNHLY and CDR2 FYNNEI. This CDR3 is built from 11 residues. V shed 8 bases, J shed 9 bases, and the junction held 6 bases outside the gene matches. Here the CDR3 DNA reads TGTGCCAGCCGACAGGGTCCTCGCTACACCTTC. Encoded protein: CASRQGPRYTF.

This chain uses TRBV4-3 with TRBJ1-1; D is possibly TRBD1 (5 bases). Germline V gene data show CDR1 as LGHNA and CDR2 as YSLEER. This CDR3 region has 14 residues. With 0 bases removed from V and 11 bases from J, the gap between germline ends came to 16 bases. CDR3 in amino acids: CASSQDGMGRGAFF. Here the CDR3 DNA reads TGCGCCAGCAGCCAAGATGGCATGGGGCGTGGGGCTTTCTTT.

The CDR3 protein is CASSLRLGGAKNIQYF. CDR3 bases: TGTGCCAGCAGCTTGCGGCTTGGGGGGGCCAAAAACATTCAGTACTTC. The chain carries TRBV5-4 and TRBJ2-4, with a tentative D call TRBD2 (6 bases). The V gene's germline CDR1 is SGHNT and CDR2 YYREEE (reference sequence). This CDR3 contains 16 residues. V was cut by 1 base and J by 1 base, with 12 bases left in between.

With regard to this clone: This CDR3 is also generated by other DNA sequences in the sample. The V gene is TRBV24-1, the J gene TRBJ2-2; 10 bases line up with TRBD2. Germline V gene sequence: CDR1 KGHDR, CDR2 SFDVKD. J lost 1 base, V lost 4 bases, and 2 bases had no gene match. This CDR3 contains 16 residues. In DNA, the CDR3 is TGTGCCACCAGTGACCCTAGCGGGGGGAACACCGGGGAGCTGTTTTTT. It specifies CATSDPSGGNTGELFF.

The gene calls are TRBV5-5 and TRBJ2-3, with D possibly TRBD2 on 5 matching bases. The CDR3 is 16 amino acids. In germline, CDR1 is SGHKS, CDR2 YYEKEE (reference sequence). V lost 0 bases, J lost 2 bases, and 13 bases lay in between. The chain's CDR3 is CASSLGELGDTDTQYF. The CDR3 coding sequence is TGTGCCAGCAGCTTGGGGGAGCTTGGGGACACAGATACGCAGTATTTT.

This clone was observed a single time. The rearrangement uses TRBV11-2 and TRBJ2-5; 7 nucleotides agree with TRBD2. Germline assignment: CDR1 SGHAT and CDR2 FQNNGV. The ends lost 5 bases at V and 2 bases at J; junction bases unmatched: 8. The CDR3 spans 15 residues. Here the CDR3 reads CASSISERGQETQYF. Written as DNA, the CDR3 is TGTGCCAGCAGCATTAGCGAGCGGGGTCAAGAGACCCAGTACTTC.

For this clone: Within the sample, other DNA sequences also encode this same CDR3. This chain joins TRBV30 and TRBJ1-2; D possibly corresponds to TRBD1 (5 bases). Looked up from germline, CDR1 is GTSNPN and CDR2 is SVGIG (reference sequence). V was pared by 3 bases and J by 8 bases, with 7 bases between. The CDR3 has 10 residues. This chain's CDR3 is CAWRRGGYTF. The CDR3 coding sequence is TGTGCCTGGAGACGGGGGGGCTACACCTTC.

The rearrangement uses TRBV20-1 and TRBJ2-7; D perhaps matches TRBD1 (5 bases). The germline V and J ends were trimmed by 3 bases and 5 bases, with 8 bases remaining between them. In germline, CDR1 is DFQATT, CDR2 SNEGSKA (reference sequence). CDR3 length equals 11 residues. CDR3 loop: CSASQGHEQYF. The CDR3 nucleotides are TGCAGTGCTAGCCAGGGCCACGAGCAGTACTTC.

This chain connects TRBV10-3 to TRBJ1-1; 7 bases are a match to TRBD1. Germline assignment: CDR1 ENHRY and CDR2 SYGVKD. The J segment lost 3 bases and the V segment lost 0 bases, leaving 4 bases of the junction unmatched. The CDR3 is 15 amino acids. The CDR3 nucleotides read TGTGCCATCAGTGAGTCGACAGGGTGGGACACTGAAGCTTTCTTT. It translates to CAISESTGWDTEAFF.

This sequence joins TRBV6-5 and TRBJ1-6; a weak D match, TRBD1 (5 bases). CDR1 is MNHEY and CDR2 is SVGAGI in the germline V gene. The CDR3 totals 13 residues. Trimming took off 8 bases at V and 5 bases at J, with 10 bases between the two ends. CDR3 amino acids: CASSTEDNSPLHF. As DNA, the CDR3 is TGTGCCAGCTCGACAGAGGATAATTCACCCCTCCACTTT.

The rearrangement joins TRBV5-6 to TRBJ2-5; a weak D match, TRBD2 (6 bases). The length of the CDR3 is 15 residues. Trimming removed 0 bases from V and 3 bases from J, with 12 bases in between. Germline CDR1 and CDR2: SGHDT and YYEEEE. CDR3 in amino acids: CASSLVPRGEETQYF. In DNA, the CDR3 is TGTGCCAGCAGCTTGGTTCCGCGGGGAGAAGAGACCCAGTACTTC.